A single sample gave rise to the 29 T cell receptor beta chains below, sequenced in a study of OX40 agonist ivuxolimab in advanced cancers. The table came from immunoSEQ multiplex PCR; TCRdb's copy has only in-frame clones and leaves some out. The table includes about 17,000 clones, more than 85% detected once. The sequencing used CD4+ or CD8+ T cells sorted from blood, collected in a trial of the OX40 agonist ivuxolimab. The receptors stem from an adult with an advanced solid tumor such as melanoma, head and neck, liver or kidney cancer.

This chain's CDR3 is CASRRGGSNTGELFF. As DNA, the CDR3 is TGTGCCAGCAGGAGGGGCGGATCGAACACCGGGGAGCTGTTTTTT. The rearrangement uses TRBV9 and TRBJ2-2, with D perhaps assigned TRBD1 or TRBD2 (5 bases each). Germline V gene lookup returns CDR1 SGDLS and CDR2 YYNGEE. Trimming pared 5 bases from V and 0 bases from J, leaving 11 bases between. The length of the CDR3 is 15 residues.

This sequence joins TRBV5-1 and TRBJ1-6; possible D gene TRBD1, 5 bases. Germline-derived CDR1 and CDR2 are SGHRS and YFSETQ. This CDR3 has 16 amino acids. The ends were cut back, 0 bases at V and 8 bases at J, with 15 bases in the middle. This CDR3 reads CASSLVGARVDSPLHF. The CDR3 region has the DNA TGCGCCAGCAGCTTGGTCGGAGCCAGGGTAGATTCACCCCTCCACTTT.

This chain joins TRBV30 and TRBJ1-2; TRBD1 matches at 7 bases. Trimming took 4 bases from V and 10 from J; bases not matched to a gene: 9. Looked up from germline, CDR1 is GTSNPN and CDR2 is SVGIG (reference sequence). There are 12 residues in the CDR3. The CDR3 loop reads CAWITETGSYTF. The CDR3 region has the DNA TGTGCCTGGATTACCGAGACAGGGTCCTACACCTTC.

This chain uses TRBV7-9 with TRBJ1-1; 7 positions agree with TRBD1. The CDR3 has 14 residues. In germline, CDR1 is SEHNR, CDR2 FQNEAQ (reference sequence). Trimming at V came to 5 bases and at J to 5 bases, leaving 8 bases not matched to a gene. CDR3 region: CASSATGEGTEAFF. The DNA for the CDR3 is TGTGCCAGCAGCGCTACAGGGGAAGGGACTGAAGCTTTCTTT.

The gene calls are TRBV30 and TRBJ2-7; possibly TRBD2 for D (5 bases). Germline CDR1 reads GTSNPN; CDR2 reads SVGIG (reference sequence). The CDR3 runs 11 residues. V shed 3 bases and J shed 3 bases, with 6 bases lying between them. Here the CDR3 DNA reads TGTGCCTGGAGGGGAGACTACGAGCAGTACTTC. It is translated as CAWRGDYEQYF.

The V gene is TRBV7-9, the J gene TRBJ1-1; the match to TRBD1 covers 7 bases. V trimming: 4 bases; J trimming: 0 bases; junction bases outside the gene matches: 5. CDR3 size: 15 residues. Germline CDR1 SEHNR, CDR2 FQNEAQ (reference sequence). The CDR3 protein is CASSSRDSLNTEAFF. For the CDR3, the DNA is TGTGCCAGCAGCTCTAGGGACAGCCTGAACACTGAAGCTTTCTTT.

This clone has more than one count but fewer than ten. The chain joins TRBV6-4 to TRBJ1-2; 8 nucleotides line up with TRBD1. The CDR3 runs to 17 residues. Germline V gives CDR1 MRHNA, CDR2 SNTAGT. V lost 6 bases, J lost 2 bases, and 14 bases stayed unmatched. CDR3 DNA: TGTGCCAGCAGCCTGATGATCAGGACAGGGATGAACTATGGCTACACCTTC. Its translation is CASSLMIRTGMNYGYTF.

As regards this clone: At one boundary the junction diverges from the germline segment, which might be a read error. V is TRBV18 and J is TRBJ2-1; tentatively, D is TRBD1 or TRBD2 (5 bases each). This CDR3 comprises 16 residues. Germline-derived CDR1 and CDR2 are KGHSH and LQKENI. The CDR3 reads CASSPPGRISYNEQFF. CDR3 in DNA: TGTGCCAGCTCCCCACCGGGACGGATATCCTACAATGAGCAGTTCTTC.

This clone was detected only a few times. The rearrangement uses TRBV15 and TRBJ1-1; 8 nucleotides agree with TRBD1. Germline assignment: CDR1 LNHNV and CDR2 YYDKDF (reference sequence). The CDR3 runs to 12 residues. V was clipped by 9 bases and J by 4 bases; unmatched bases: 4. This CDR3 is CATTTGGTEAFF. In nucleotides, the CDR3 is TGTGCCACGACTACAGGGGGCACTGAAGCTTTCTTT.

In this sample, this clone turned up a few times. The chain has TRBV7-9 and TRBJ1-2; D uncertain. The CDR3 length is 13 residues. V lost 5 bases and J 4 bases, leaving 11 bases between the germline ends. Looked up from germline, CDR1 is SEHNR and CDR2 is FQNEAQ (reference sequence). The CDR3 coding sequence is TGTGCCAGCAGCCCGCCCCTAACCTATGGCTACACCTTC. This translates into CASSPPLTYGYTF.

The V call is TRBV11-2, the J call TRBJ1-6, with a possible D match to TRBD1 (5 bases). Germline V gives CDR1 SGHAT, CDR2 FQNNGV. This CDR3 is 13 amino acids long. V was pared by 2 bases and J by 7 bases, with 6 bases between. The CDR3 sequence: CASSLYRNSPLHF. In nucleotides, the CDR3 is TGTGCCAGCAGCTTATACAGGAATTCACCCCTCCACTTT. Supplemented by reference TRBV11-2 and TRBJ1-6, the full variable domain reads EAGVAQSPRYKIIEKRQSVAFWCNPISGHATLYWYQQILGQGPKLLIQFQNNGVVDDSQLPKDRFSAERLKGVDSTLKIQPAKLEDSAVYLCASSLYRNSPLHFGNGTRLTVT.

The chain is built from TRBV4-1 and TRBJ1-1; 9 nucleotides line up with TRBD1. This CDR3 region has 16 residues. The V and J ends lost 0 bases and 5 bases, in that order; junction bases with no gene match: 7. Per the germline V gene, CDR1 is MGHRA and CDR2 is YSYEKL. CDR3 sequence reads: CASSQEPPGQGTEAFF. Here the CDR3 DNA reads TGCGCCAGCAGCCAAGAACCCCCGGGACAGGGAACTGAAGCTTTCTTT.

The genes are TRBV5-6 and TRBJ1-6; no reliable D call. The CDR3 runs 12 residues. Trimming pared 4 bases from V and 13 bases from J, leaving 12 bases between. Germline V gene lookup returns CDR1 SGHDT and CDR2 YYEEEE. DNA for the CDR3: TGTGCCAGCAGCCGTAAGACGGGTCCCCTCCACTTT. Protein sequence: CASSRKTGPLHF.

The rearrangement joins TRBV5-4 to TRBJ2-5; 9 nucleotides align to TRBD1. The J call may be wrong; the DNA end is better matched by TRBJ2-7. The CDR3 contains 14 residues. Looked up from germline, CDR1 is SGHNT and CDR2 is YYREEE (reference sequence). As DNA, the CDR3 is TGTGCCAGCAGCTTTGGGACAGGGTTCTACGAGCAGTACTTC. Translating gives CASSFGTGFYEQYF.

V gene TRBV13 combines with J gene TRBJ2-3; TRBD2 aligns across 13 bases. Losses at the gene ends were 4 bases for V and 7 bases for J; bases not matched to a gene: 2. The CDR3 has 14 amino acids. Germline V gene data show CDR1 as PRHDT and CDR2 as FYEKMQ (reference sequence). The DNA of the CDR3 is TGTGCCAGCAGCTCGGGACTAGCGGGGAATACGCAGTATTTT. This translates into CASSSGLAGNTQYF.

The V call is TRBV13, the J call TRBJ2-7; 9 nucleotides line up with TRBD1. Germline CDR1 PRHDT, CDR2 FYEKMQ (reference sequence). Germline trimming cut 5 bases from V and 4 bases from J; bases unmatched to any gene: 6. CDR3 length equals 14 residues. CDR3 protein: CASSPGQGWYEQYF. As DNA, the CDR3 is TGTGCCAGCAGCCCGGGACAGGGATGGTACGAGCAGTACTTC.

The chain uses TRBV30 and TRBJ1-1, with a weak D call TRBD1 (5 bases). Germline CDR1 and CDR2: GTSNPN and SVGIG (reference sequence). The CDR3 runs to 14 residues. The V and J ends lost 0 bases and 4 bases respectively, with 12 bases between them. The CDR3 loop is CAWSVWIGGTEAFF. The CDR3, as DNA: TGTGCCTGGAGTGTATGGATCGGGGGCACTGAAGCTTTCTTT. Looking up the rest from reference TRBV30 and TRBJ1-1 gives the full variable domain: SQTIHQWPATLVQPVGSPLSLECTVEGTSNPNLYWYRQAAGRGLQLLFYSVGIGQISSEVPQNLSASRPQDRQFILSSKKLLLSDSGFYLCAWSVWIGGTEAFFGQGTRLTVV.

This clone turned up a few times. The chain recombines TRBV11-2 with TRBJ2-7; D gene uncertain. CDR3 length: 11 residues. Germline V gene data show CDR1 as SGHAT and CDR2 as FQNNGV. V was trimmed by 3 bases and J by 2 bases, leaving 2 bases between them. DNA for the CDR3: TGTGCCAGCAGCTTTGCCTACGAGCAGTACTTC. This sequence encodes CASSFAYEQYF.

V usage is TRBV19 and J usage is TRBJ2-1; 8 nucleotides align to TRBD2. V lost 5 bases and J lost 0; bases outside the gene matches: 3. There are 15 residues in the CDR3. Germline CDR1 and CDR2: LNHDA and SQIVND (reference sequence). The CDR3 loop reads CASSFGGASYNEQFF. In DNA form, the CDR3 reads TGTGCCAGTAGTTTCGGGGGGGCCTCCTACAATGAGCAGTTCTTC.

This clone was recorded once. The chain has TRBV19 and TRBJ1-5; TRBD1 might be the D (6 bases). Per the germline V gene, CDR1 is LNHDA and CDR2 is SQIVND (reference sequence). The CDR3 length is 15 residues. Trimming took off 1 base at V and 5 bases at J, with 12 bases between the two ends. The CDR3 spells CASSIGDRLHQPQHF. For the CDR3, the DNA is TGTGCCAGTAGTATAGGAGACAGGCTGCATCAGCCCCAGCATTTT.

This chain connects TRBV12-5 to TRBJ2-7, with D tentatively TRBD1 (5 bases). The germline V gene has CDR1 LGHNT and CDR2 FRNRAP. The CDR3 length is 16 residues. Trimming took 5 bases from V and 0 from J, leaving 17 bases between them. CDR3 loop: CASGPRTGPASYEQYF. DNA of the CDR3: TGTGCTAGTGGTCCTAGAACAGGACCTGCCTCCTACGAGCAGTACTTC.

V and J are TRBV19 and TRBJ2-7; D is undetermined. The V end was cut by 10 bases, the J end by 3 bases, with 4 bases between. Germline-derived CDR1 and CDR2 are LNHDA and SQIVND (reference sequence). This CDR3 contains 9 residues. The CDR3 nucleotides read TGTGCCACGAACTACGAGCAGTACTTC. Residues: CATNYEQYF.

This rearrangement joins TRBV10-3 to TRBJ2-7; the D call may be TRBD1 or TRBD2 (5 bases each). Germline loops: CDR1 ENHRY, CDR2 SYGVKD. This CDR3 is 16 amino acids long. Trimming removed 0 bases at V and 1 base at J, with 13 bases between. This chain's CDR3 is CAISESGGALSYEQYF. The CDR3 nucleotides are TGTGCCATCAGTGAGTCTGGGGGAGCGCTTTCCTACGAGCAGTACTTC.

The chain links TRBV2 to TRBJ2-5; D may be TRBD1 (6 bases). CDR1 and CDR2 (germline): SNHLY, FYNNEI. The germline V and J ends were trimmed by 8 bases and 5 bases, with 27 bases remaining between them. The CDR3 runs to 17 residues. CDR3 nucleotide sequence: TGTGCCAGCCGAGACCCCAAGTCACAGGGCTGGGGGGAGACCCAGTACTTC. This translates into CASRDPKSQGWGETQYF.

V usage is TRBV6-1 and J usage is TRBJ1-3; D unclear. Trimming removed 5 bases at V and 2 bases at J, with 7 bases between. CDR1 and CDR2 from the germline V gene are MNHNS and SASEGT. The CDR3 runs to 13 residues. The CDR3: CASSLWTGNTIYF. CDR3 bases: TGTGCCAGCAGTTTGTGGACTGGAAACACCATATATTTT.

The rearrangement uses TRBV7-6 and TRBJ1-1; D not certain. In germline, CDR1 is SGHVS, CDR2 FNYEAQ. CDR3 size: 16 residues. The V end lost 1 base, the J end lost 8 bases, and 20 bases lay between the germline ends. DNA of the CDR3: TGTGCCAGCAGCTTAGGAGGTCAGGACGGAGCGACCGAAGCTTTCTTT. Residues: CASSLGGQDGATEAFF.

This rearrangement joins TRBV6-1 to TRBJ2-3; a possible D gene is TRBD1 (5 bases). With 10 bases removed from V and 2 bases from J, the gap between germline ends came to 13 bases. The CDR3 extends over 13 amino acids. Germline CDR1 MNHNS, CDR2 SASEGT. The CDR3 region is CATKDTYTDTQYF. DNA for the CDR3: TGTGCCACCAAGGACACTTACACAGATACGCAGTATTTT.

The J gene is TRBJ1-1, the V gene TRBV6-1, with a weak D call TRBD1 (5 bases). Germline loops: CDR1 MNHNS, CDR2 SASEGT. The V gene lost 1 base and the J gene lost 1 base, with 10 bases spanning the gap. The CDR3 spans 15 residues. The CDR3, as DNA: TGTGCCAGCAGTGAAGAAGTTGGGGGGAACACTGAAGCTTTCTTT. This codes for CASSEEVGGNTEAFF.

The rearrangement joins TRBV5-8 to TRBJ1-5; D might be TRBD1 (5 bases). Germline V gene data show CDR1 as SGHTS and CDR2 as YDEGEE. Trimming shortened V by 4 bases and J by 2 bases, and 13 bases separated the two germline ends. The CDR3 loop spans 15 amino acids. This CDR3 is CASSLAGYGNQPQHF. CDR3 nucleotide sequence: TGTGCCAGCAGCCTGGCAGGGTACGGCAATCAGCCCCAGCATTTT.